This T cell receptor (beta chain) was recovered during a study of blood T cell repertoires in COVID-19. About the study: The United States, Italy and Spain supplied acute and convalescent COVID-19 samples. The analysed material was cDNA or gDNA that came from T cells, B-cell-depleted T cells, or PBMCs.

The germline CDR1 and CDR2 sequences are SGHRS and YFSETQ. Trimming removed 5 bases at V and 0 bases at J, with 13 bases between. There are 15 residues in the CDR3. Clones were sequenced by immunoSEQ multiplex PCR, and TCRdb holds only the in-frame ones, with some missing. The profile covers approximately 150,000 clones, with 60% to 85% appearing a single time and 8.6% taken by the ten largest. The sequencing input was peripheral blood. The rearrangement links TRBV5-1 to TRBJ2-3; weak D call: TRBD1 (6 bases). The receptor was isolated from a man in his fifties or sixties with active or convalescent COVID-19. CDR3 nucleotide sequence: TGCGCCAGCAGGCGGACAGTAACTAGCACAGATACGCAGTATTTT. Its translation is CASRRTVTSTDTQYF. Supplemented by reference TRBV5-1 and TRBJ2-3, the full variable domain reads KAGVTQTPRYLIKTRGQQVTLSCSPISGHRSVSWYQQTPGQGLQFLFEYFSETQRNKGNFPGRFSGRQFSNSRSEMNVSTLELGDSALYLCASRRTVTSTDTQYFGPGTRLTVL.